These 8 T cell receptor beta chains were sequenced from one sample in a study of circulating and synovial CD4+ cells in juvenile arthritis. Sequencing used immunoSEQ multiplex PCR; TCRdb keeps in-frame clones, though not all of them. The sample records roughly 33,000 clones, 90% to 95% being singletons. The sequenced sample was CD4+ T cells from blood. Source of these receptors: a human donor with juvenile idiopathic arthritis.

This chain connects TRBV10-3 to TRBJ1-1, with D unresolved. Trimming left V 3 bases short and J 5 bases short, with 10 bases between. The CDR3 is 13 residues long. CDR1 ENHRY and CDR2 SYGVKD come from the germline V gene. CDR3 sequence reads: CAISELGLTEAFF. The CDR3 coding sequence is TGTGCCATCAGTGAACTAGGGCTGACTGAAGCTTTCTTT.

This chain connects TRBV11-3 to TRBJ1-1; 7 bases match TRBD1. The V segment lost 5 bases and the J segment 1 base; nucleotides outside the gene matches: 7. The CDR3 consists of 15 residues. Germline CDR1 reads SGHNT; CDR2 reads YENEEA. The CDR3 DNA sequence: TGTGCCAGCAGCCTCTCCGGGACAGAGAACACTGAAGCTTTCTTT. It yields the protein CASSLSGTENTEAFF.

The chain is built from TRBV18 and TRBJ1-2, with 9 positions matching TRBD1. Germline CDR1 reads KGHSH; CDR2 reads LQKENI. CDR3 length: 14 residues. The V and J ends lost 6 bases and 3 bases, in that order; junction bases with no gene match: 5. This chain's CDR3 is CASSRTGEHYGYTF. The CDR3 DNA reads as TGTGCCAGCTCCCGGACAGGGGAGCACTATGGCTACACCTTC.

The V call is TRBV9, the J call TRBJ2-1; 11 nucleotides agree with TRBD2. Germline V CDR1 and CDR2: SGDLS, YYNGEE. After removal of 4 bases from V and 8 bases from J, the junction contained 5 bases not matched to a gene. The CDR3 is 14 residues long. This CDR3 reads CASSLSGREHEQFF. The CDR3 DNA reads TGTGCCAGCAGCCTTAGCGGGAGGGAACATGAGCAGTTCTTC.

The V call is TRBV5-1, the J call TRBJ2-3; D ambiguous. The CDR3 covers 16 residues. Germline CDR1 SGHRS, CDR2 YFSETQ. V lost 0 bases and J lost 2, with 13 bases in between. CDR3 protein: CASSLGAGGFTDTQYF. As DNA, the CDR3 is TGCGCCAGCAGCTTGGGGGCAGGTGGATTCACAGATACGCAGTATTTT.

Of note for this clone: This sample also contains other DNA sequences that code for the same CDR3. The chain combines TRBV6-5 with TRBJ2-2; 9 bases map to TRBD2. CDR1 MNHEY and CDR2 SVGAGI come from the germline V gene. The junction had 6 bases not matched to a gene; V was cut back by 5 bases and J by 5 bases. The CDR3 is 15 amino acids. The CDR3 spells CASSRLAAGTGELFF. For the CDR3, the DNA is TGTGCCAGCAGTCGACTAGCGGCAGGGACCGGGGAGCTGTTTTTT.

This chain connects TRBV28 to TRBJ1-1; D gene ambiguous. CDR3 size: 14 residues. Trimming took 6 bases from V and 6 from J, leaving 17 bases between them. The germline gives CDR1 MDHEN, CDR2 SYDVKM. CDR3 in DNA: TGTGCCAGCAGCCGCGTCCCGAACGGTCCTGAAGCTTTCTTT. Encoded protein: CASSRVPNGPEAFF.

The V gene is TRBV4-2, the J gene TRBJ2-3; 9 bases are a match to TRBD2. CDR3 length: 17 residues. With V trimmed by 0 bases and J by 5 bases, 9 bases remained unmatched. CDR1 and CDR2 from the germline V gene are LGHNA and YNFKEQ. The CDR3 DNA follows: TGTGCCAGCAGCCAAGATCCCCAGCGGGGGGCCCTAGATACGCAGTATTTT. This encodes CASSQDPQRGALDTQYF.